This section outlines one T cell receptor (beta chain) sequence together with its context. Its antigen is currently unknown. 60 Vbeta and 13 Jbeta primers were used in PCR. Clones were read by immunoSEQ multiplex PCR, and TCRdb kept only the in-frame ones, dropping some. This sample yields some 110,000 clones, of which roughly 78% are seen a single time; approximately 1.7% belongs to the top ten. The sample is drawn from a study of cytomegalovirus exposure and HLA in healthy donors. Overall study results and limits: The study recorded 160 or so TCR beta chains that were cytomegalovirus-associated.

With 5 bases clipped from V and 5 bases from J, the junction kept 9 bases outside the gene matches. The CDR3 totals 15 residues. In germline, CDR1 is MNHEY, CDR2 SMNVEV (reference sequence). The chain is built from TRBV27 and TRBJ2-3; 8 bases align to TRBD2. This clonotype was obtained from a middle-aged woman in good health and CMV-seronegative. Sequencing input: PBMCs. CDR3 loop: CASSKPGGLGDTQYF. The CDR3 DNA is TGTGCCAGCAGTAAACCGGGGGGGCTGGGAGATACGCAGTATTTT.